Following are 16 T cell receptor beta chains from one sample sequenced in a study of blood T cell repertoires in COVID-19. The method was immunoSEQ multiplex PCR; TCRdb's version includes in-frame clones alone and lacks a portion of them. The sample gives 250,000 to 300,000 clones, 80% to 90% of which show up once; less than 15% is in the top ten. Source material: peripheral blood. The receptors were gathered from a woman in her twenties or thirties with COVID-19, enrolled during active disease.

The sample holds a few counts of this clone. V usage is TRBV7-7 and J usage is TRBJ2-7; D possibly corresponds to TRBD2 (7 bases). In germline, CDR1 is SSHAT, CDR2 FNYEAQ (reference sequence). V lost 8 bases to trimming and J lost 7 bases, with 15 bases between them. The CDR3 consists of 12 residues. CDR3 amino acids: CASGGGAEEQYF. DNA for the CDR3: TGTGCCAGCGGAGGGGGGGCGGAAGAGCAGTACTTC. Using reference TRBV7-7 and TRBJ2-7 for the parts outside the CDR3, the full variable domain is GAGVSQSPRYKVTKRGQDVTLRCDPISSHATLYWYQQALGQGPEFLTYFNYEAQPDKSGLPSDRFSAERPEGSISTLTIQRTEQRDSAMYRCASGGGAEEQYFGPGTRLTVT.

The gene calls are TRBV7-9 and TRBJ1-4; 7 positions match TRBD1. Trimming at V came to 5 bases and at J to 10 bases, leaving 7 bases not matched to a gene. The germline V gene has CDR1 SEHNR and CDR2 FQNEAQ (reference sequence). The length of the CDR3 is 13 residues. As DNA, the CDR3 is TGTGCCAGCAGCGCCGGGACAGAGGCAAAACTGTTTTTT. As protein: CASSAGTEAKLFF.

The chain couples TRBV23-1 to TRBJ2-7, with 7 positions matching TRBD1. TRBV23-1 is known as an ORF, though its function is uncertain. Losses at the gene ends were 0 bases for V and 3 bases for J; bases not matched to a gene: 11. CDR3 size: 17 residues. CDR3 nucleotides: TGCGCCAGCAGTCAATCGGGGCCGGGGACAGTGTTCTACGAGCAGTACTTC. Residues: CASSQSGPGTVFYEQYF.

The chain combines TRBV15 with TRBJ2-5, with D possibly TRBD2 on 5 matching bases. CDR3 length: 14 residues. Germline V gene lookup returns CDR1 LNHNV and CDR2 YYDKDF (reference sequence). Trimming shortened V by 0 bases and J by 4 bases, and 9 bases separated the two germline ends. The chain's CDR3 is CATSRDLGRETQYF. The CDR3 bases are TGTGCCACCAGCAGAGATCTAGGGAGAGAGACCCAGTACTTC.

This sequence joins TRBV3-1 (or the pseudogene TRBV3-2) and TRBJ2-7, with 9 bases fitting TRBD2. The CDR3 contains 18 residues. Germline CDR1 LGHDT, CDR2 YNNKEL (reference sequence). V lost 0 bases to trimming and J lost 4 bases; unmatched junction nucleotides: 13. For the CDR3, the DNA is TGTGCCAGCAGCCAAGACCCGAGGCGAGCGGGGGGCCCTTACGAGCAGTACTTC. Amino acids: CASSQDPRRAGGPYEQYF.

The V gene is TRBV27, the J gene TRBJ2-7; D is unclear. V was shortened by 3 bases and J by 6 bases, with 15 bases between the two germline ends. The CDR3 runs 14 residues. CDR1 and CDR2 (germline): MNHEY, SMNVEV (reference sequence). CDR3 sequence (DNA): TGTGCCAGCAGTTTGGCCGCGGCCCGGCGCGAGCAGTACTTC. Translating gives CASSLAAARREQYF.

The table lists this clone with a few counts. J is TRBJ2-2 and V is TRBV19; weak D call: TRBD1 (5 bases). The germline V gene has CDR1 LNHDA and CDR2 SQIVND (reference sequence). This CDR3 is built from 14 residues. V dropped 1 base and J dropped 3 bases, with 6 bases sitting between them. The chain's CDR3 is CASSIVGDTGELFF. As DNA, the CDR3 is TGTGCCAGTAGTATAGTAGGGGACACCGGGGAGCTGTTTTTT.

CDR3 nucleotide sequence: TGCGTACCCCATCGGGGATTCTTC. Its protein product is CVPHRGFF. The V and J genes are TRBV20-1 and TRBJ2-1; weak D call: TRBD2 (5 bases). Germline V gene sequence: CDR1 DFQATT, CDR2 SNEGSKA (reference sequence). The CDR3 spans 8 residues.

The V and J genes are TRBV10-3 and TRBJ2-7, with 7 bases fitting TRBD1. The CDR3 has 15 residues. V lost 2 bases to trimming and J lost 5 bases; unmatched junction nucleotides: 9. Germline V lookup: CDR1 ENHRY, CDR2 SYGVKD. As DNA, the CDR3 is TGTGCCATCAGTGAGCCGCTACACAGGGGTAACGAGCAGTACTTC. It yields the protein CAISEPLHRGNEQYF.

V is TRBV5-1 and J is TRBJ2-3, with TRBD1 matching 7 bases. The junction had 6 bases not matched to a gene; V was cut back by 1 base and J by 1 base. The CDR3 has 16 amino acids. The V gene's germline CDR1 is SGHRS and CDR2 YFSETQ. CDR3 DNA sequence: TGCGCCAGCAGCTTGCGAGGGGGCGCGGGCACAGATACGCAGTATTTT. Translating it yields CASSLRGGAGTDTQYF.

This rearrangement joins TRBV6-2 or TRBV6-3 to TRBJ1-2, with 8 bases identical to TRBD1. This CDR3 has 18 residues. Trimming took 0 bases from V and 1 from J; bases not matched to a gene: 10. Germline V gene lookup returns CDR1 MNHEY and CDR2 SVGEGT. CDR3 in amino acids: CASSYSTDRAGINYGYTF. The DNA for the CDR3 is TGTGCCAGCAGTTACTCGACGGACAGGGCGGGGATTAACTATGGCTACACCTTC.

The J gene is TRBJ2-3, the V gene TRBV2; D is undetermined. Germline-derived CDR1 and CDR2 are SNHLY and FYNNEI. The CDR3 sequence is 12 residues long. V lost 5 bases and J 10 bases, leaving 13 bases between the germline ends. The CDR3 DNA sequence: TGTGCCAGCAGTCGTCGGTTGAGAGCGCAGTATTTT. As protein: CASSRRLRAQYF.

The CDR3 region has the DNA TGCGCCAGCAGCTTTGGGACAGTCACTGGAAACACCATATATTTT. Its protein product is CASSFGTVTGNTIYF. The chain uses TRBV5-1 and TRBJ1-3; TRBD1 matches 7 bases. The V and J ends lost 2 bases and 2 bases, in that order; junction bases with no gene match: 4. The CDR3 extends over 15 amino acids. The germline V gene encodes CDR1 SGHRS and CDR2 YFSETQ.

The chain combines TRBV6-5 with TRBJ2-5; D may be TRBD2 (6 bases). Per the germline V gene, CDR1 is MNHEY and CDR2 is SVGAGI. The CDR3 has 13 amino acids. V lost 9 bases, J lost 3 bases, and 14 bases lay in between. The chain's CDR3 is CASEGPGEETQYF. DNA for the CDR3: TGTGCCAGTGAGGGGCCGGGGGAAGAGACCCAGTACTTC.

As for this clone: The same CDR3 also results from other DNA sequences found in this sample. CDR3 coding DNA: TGTGCCAGCAGCCTAGGGGGCACCGGGGAGCTGTTTTTT. Its protein is CASSLGGTGELFF. J is TRBJ2-2 and V is TRBV27, with D possibly matching TRBD1 (6 bases). The V and J ends lost 6 bases and 4 bases respectively, with 9 bases between them. The CDR3 contains 13 residues. Germline assignment: CDR1 MNHEY and CDR2 SMNVEV (reference sequence).

The rearrangement links TRBV9 to TRBJ2-7, with D tentatively TRBD1 (5 bases). Germline-derived CDR1 and CDR2 are SGDLS and YYNGEE. This CDR3 comprises 15 residues. The V gene lost 2 bases and the J gene lost 7 bases, with 19 bases spanning the gap. CDR3 sequence: CASSVTTGGLGEQYF. The CDR3 nucleotides read TGTGCCAGCAGCGTTACAACAGGTGGCCTGGGTGAGCAGTACTTC.